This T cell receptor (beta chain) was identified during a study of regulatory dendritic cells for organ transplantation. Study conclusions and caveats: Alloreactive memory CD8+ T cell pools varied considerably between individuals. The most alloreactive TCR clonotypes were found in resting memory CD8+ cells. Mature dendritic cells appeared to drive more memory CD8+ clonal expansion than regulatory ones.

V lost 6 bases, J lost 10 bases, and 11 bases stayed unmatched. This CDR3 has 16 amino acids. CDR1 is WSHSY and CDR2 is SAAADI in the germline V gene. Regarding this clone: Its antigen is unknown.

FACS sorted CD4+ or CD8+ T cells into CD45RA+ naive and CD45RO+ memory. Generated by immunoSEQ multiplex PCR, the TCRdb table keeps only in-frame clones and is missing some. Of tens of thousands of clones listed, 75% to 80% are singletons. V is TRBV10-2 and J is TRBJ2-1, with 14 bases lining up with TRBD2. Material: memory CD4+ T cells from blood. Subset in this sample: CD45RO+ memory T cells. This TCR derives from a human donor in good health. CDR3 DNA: TGCGCCAGCAGACGACTAGCGGGAGGGCCTACGGACGAGCAGTTCTTC. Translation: CASRRLAGGPTDEQFF.